This T cell receptor (beta chain) was observed in a study of CD8 T cells in ankylosing spondylitis. V lost 2 bases and J 6 bases, leaving 19 bases between the germline ends. The CDR3 is made up of 17 amino acids. The sample holds a few counts of this clonotype. The antigen is unknown. By quantitative 5'-RACE with molecular barcodes, the TCR beta libraries were made. From the 5' RACE reads, TCRdb called clonotypes with MiXCR, one entry per CDR3 protein. The repertoire has around 280,000 distinct CDR3 sequences, 20% of them found once; the top ten carry 7.8%. Study-wide results and caveats: Certain motif variants had earlier been reported in reactive arthritis synovial fluid and blood.

This TCR came from a male donor with ankylosing spondylitis or in good health (not recorded which). This chain connects TRBV12-3 or TRBV12-4 to TRBJ2-2, with D perhaps TRBD2 (7 bases). The sequenced sample consisted of blood, either unsorted or a sorted T cell fraction (not recorded which). The CDR3 sequence is CASSLPFVGGPPGELFF. DNA for the CDR3: TGTGCCAGCAGTTTACCGTTCGTGGGGGGGCCTCCCGGGGAGCTGTTTTTT.